These 14 T cell receptor beta chains were sequenced from one sample in a study of shared clonotypes between healthy human individuals. Repertoires were generated with immunoSEQ multiplex PCR, while TCRdb's copy carries only in-frame clones and drops some. The sample has roughly 2 million clones, under 97% seen once. Source material: naive CD4+ T cells sorted from blood. Subset: CD45RA+ positively selected. The origin of the receptors is a man aged 18 to 30 in good health.

The chain carries TRBV2 and TRBJ2-3; no definite D call. Germline V gene data show CDR1 as SNHLY and CDR2 as FYNNEI. The CDR3 sequence is 13 residues long. Trimming cost V 9 bases and J 4 bases, with 14 bases left between them. The CDR3 bases are TGTGCCAGTGGAATAGGGAAGGCAGATACGCAGTATTTT. This sequence encodes CASGIGKADTQYF.

The chain couples TRBV5-6 to TRBJ2-6; maybe TRBD2 (6 bases). This CDR3 comprises 16 residues. CDR1 SGHDT and CDR2 YYEEEE come from the germline V gene. Trimming stripped 4 bases from V and 3 bases from J, with 14 bases between. The CDR3 is CASSPDGTLGANVLTF. CDR3 DNA: TGTGCCAGCAGCCCGGACGGGACTCTTGGGGCCAACGTCCTGACTTTC.

This sequence joins TRBV28 and TRBJ1-2; D remains unclear. Between the trimmed V and J ends, which lost 2 bases and 3 bases, there was a span of 13 bases. Germline V gene sequence: CDR1 MDHEN, CDR2 SYDVKM. This CDR3 has 15 amino acids. CDR3 loop: CASSLPWPGDYGYTF. The CDR3, as DNA: TGTGCCAGCAGTTTACCATGGCCTGGGGACTATGGCTACACCTTC.

This sequence joins TRBV7-6 and TRBJ2-7, with 10 bases matching TRBD1. Germline trimming cut 1 base from V and 5 bases from J; bases unmatched to any gene: 5. The CDR3 totals 15 residues. Germline lookup yields CDR1 SGHVS and CDR2 FNYEAQ. The CDR3 loop reads CASSLGGTGVNEQYF. The CDR3 bases are TGTGCCAGCAGCTTAGGGGGGACAGGGGTTAACGAGCAGTACTTC. Combining the CDR3 with reference TRBV7-6 and TRBJ2-7 gives the whole variable domain GAGVSQSPRYKVTKRGQDVALRCDPISGHVSLYWYRQALGQGPEFLTYFNYEAQQDKSGLPNDRFSAERPEGSISTLTIQRTEQRDSAMYRCASSLGGTGVNEQYFGPGTRLTVT.

The chain combines TRBV7-2 with TRBJ1-5, with 7 positions matching TRBD1. Trimming took 5 bases from V and 5 from J; bases not matched to a gene: 9. CDR1 is SGHTA, CDR2 FQGNSA, per germline. The CDR3 consists of 15 residues. The CDR3 reads CASSPSGQGDQPQHF. CDR3 DNA: TGTGCCAGCAGCCCAAGTGGTCAGGGGGATCAGCCCCAGCATTTT.

This chain uses TRBV5-1 with TRBJ2-2; 12 bases align to TRBD1. Unmatched junction bases numbered 9, after V lost 4 bases and J lost 8 bases. The CDR3 length is 16 residues. Looked up from germline, CDR1 is SGHRS and CDR2 is YFSETQ. CDR3 sequence (DNA): TGCGCCAGCAGCCCTCCGGGACAGGGGGCGACTGGGGAGCTGTTTTTT. It translates to CASSPPGQGATGELFF.

This clone was seen once. The chain recombines TRBV5-1 with TRBJ1-6; D gene ambiguous. The CDR3 contains 14 residues. Germline-derived CDR1 and CDR2 are SGHRS and YFSETQ. Trimming removed 6 bases from V and 8 bases from J, with 15 bases in between. The CDR3 region has the DNA TGCGCCAGCACCTACTCTCCGCAGGATTCACCCCTCCACTTT. Its protein product is CASTYSPQDSPLHF.

This chain links TRBV21-1 with TRBJ2-3; the D call of TRBD1 is as the table states it, not checked on the DNA. TRBV21-1 is tagged as a pseudogene. The CDR3 loop spans 17 amino acids. The CDR3 sequence: CASPIVPNRSGTDTQYF. The CDR3 DNA reads TGTGCCAGTCCAATTGTCCCCAACAGGTCGGGCACAGATACGCAGTATTTT.

This clone came up once. This chain joins TRBV6-1 and TRBJ1-4, with TRBD1 as a possible D gene (5 bases). Germline V gene data show CDR1 as MNHNS and CDR2 as SASEGT. V was trimmed by 5 bases and J by 1 base, leaving 8 bases between them. This CDR3 is 14 amino acids long. CDR3 region: CASSSGGTNEKLFF. The CDR3 DNA sequence: TGTGCCAGCAGTTCGGGGGGAACTAATGAAAAACTGTTTTTT.

The CDR3, as DNA: TGTGCCCGCAATGGACAGGGGGCGAATTCACCCCTCCACTTT. Its translation is CARNGQGANSPLHF. The chain has TRBV10-3 and TRBJ1-6; 11 positions agree with TRBD1. This CDR3 contains 14 residues. V trimming: 11 bases; J trimming: 7 bases; junction bases outside the gene matches: 7. Germline CDR1 is ENHRY and CDR2 is SYGVKD.

This sequence joins TRBV29-1 and TRBJ2-1, with D maybe TRBD2 (6 bases). V lost 4 bases and J 0 bases, leaving 16 bases between the germline ends. There are 16 residues in the CDR3. CDR1 is SQVTM and CDR2 is ANQGSEA in the germline V gene. In nucleotides, the CDR3 is TGCAGCGTTGCGGAGCGGGTCTTGAGCTCCTACAATGAGCAGTTCTTC. It specifies CSVAERVLSSYNEQFF.

The V call is TRBV30, the J call TRBJ1-1; weak D call: TRBD1 (5 bases). The germline V gene has CDR1 GTSNPN and CDR2 SVGIG (reference sequence). The CDR3 is made up of 9 amino acids. Trimming left V 5 bases short and J 13 bases short, with 11 bases between. The CDR3 DNA reads as TGTGCCTGGGGGGGTGCGGGTTTCTTT. It yields the protein CAWGGAGFF.

This rearrangement joins TRBV5-1 to TRBJ1-3; TRBD1 is a possible D gene (5 bases). V dropped 0 bases and J dropped 7 bases, with 14 bases sitting between them. The CDR3 sequence is 15 residues long. The V gene's germline CDR1 is SGHRS and CDR2 YFSETQ. This CDR3 is CASSLGRATSNTIYF. CDR3 nucleotide sequence: TGCGCCAGCAGCTTGGGCAGGGCCACATCGAACACCATATATTTT.

The chain couples TRBV9 to TRBJ1-4; 9 bases fit TRBD1. Germline V gene sequence: CDR1 SGDLS, CDR2 YYNGEE. V dropped 2 bases and J dropped 2; count of bases not matched to a gene: 1. The CDR3 loop spans 15 amino acids. The CDR3 bases are TGTGCCAGCAGCGTGACAGGGGGTACTAATGAAAAACTGTTTTTT. It yields the protein CASSVTGGTNEKLFF.